These 4 T cell receptor beta chains came from one sample sequenced in a study of blood T cell repertoires in COVID-19. Produced via immunoSEQ multiplex PCR; TCRdb's table is partial and in-frame only. The data contain about 170,000 clones, around 89% of them singletons. Source material: peripheral blood. These receptors came from a man aged 55-75 years with acute or convalescent COVID-19.

V is TRBV14 and J is TRBJ2-7; D ambiguous. Looked up from germline, CDR1 is SGHDN and CDR2 is FVKESK. Trimming shortened V by 0 bases and J by 7 bases, and 10 bases separated the two germline ends. The CDR3 has 13 residues. CDR3 DNA: TGTGCCAGCAGCCAAGACAGGTGGTATGAGCAGTACGTC. It encodes CASSQDRWYEQYV.

A remark on this clone: Additional DNA sequences in this sample encode the identical CDR3. The CDR3 DNA sequence: TGCGCCAGCAGCTTGGAAGGGGGCCGGGGGACAGATACGCAGTATTTT. It codes for CASSLEGGRGTDTQYF. V is TRBV5-1 and J is TRBJ2-3; a weak D match, TRBD1 (7 bases). This CDR3 is built from 16 residues. Trimming left V 0 bases short and J 3 bases short, with 14 bases between. CDR1 and CDR2 (germline): SGHRS, YFSETQ.

This chain uses TRBV10-3 with TRBJ2-2, with 8 nucleotides matching TRBD2. The CDR3 contains 15 residues. Trimming removed 4 bases from V and 7 bases from J; junction bases left unmatched: 8. CDR1 is ENHRY, CDR2 SYGVKD, per germline. The CDR3 nucleotides are TGTGCCATCAGTGGAGGACTAGCTCGGGGCGGGGAGCTGTTTTTT. It codes for CAISGGLARGGELFF.

This clone was counted a few times. The chain couples TRBV19 to TRBJ2-2, with a possible D match to TRBD2 (5 bases). V lost 7 bases and J 5 bases, leaving 14 bases between the germline ends. Germline CDR1 and CDR2: LNHDA and SQIVND (reference sequence). The CDR3 spans 14 residues. The CDR3 loop reads CASKDSPWTGELFF. The CDR3 region has the DNA TGTGCCAGTAAGGACTCCCCGTGGACCGGGGAGCTGTTTTTT.